This TCR beta chain was profiled in a study of PD-1 blockade in classical Hodgkin lymphoma. Study-level information: A 3 mg/kg intravenous dose of nivolumab was received by patients every 2 weeks. Study results and limitations: Those patients who began receiving nivolumab less than 1 year after ASCT had lower diversity, and they were excluded.

Using immunoSEQ multiplex PCR, the repertoire was profiled, and TCRdb retains in-frame clones only, with some absent. The top ten clones hold about 5% of a sample with some 20,000 clones, 88% of them seen once. As for time point: cycle 4 day 1 (C4D1), after five to seven weeks of nivolumab. All patients experienced relapse after autologous stem cell transplantation, and brentuximab vedotin exposure was variable. CD8+ T cell isolation from thawed PBMCs was performed by magnetic negative selection. The germline V gene has CDR1 MGHRA and CDR2 YSYEKL. The CDR3 extends over 15 amino acids. The trim removed 2 bases at V and 0 bases at J, leaving 4 bases unmatched. With regard to this clone: Its antigen is not known.

The chain joins TRBV4-1 to TRBJ2-7; 7 positions match TRBD2. The TCR comes from a human donor with classical Hodgkin lymphoma. This sample comprised CD8+ T cells from blood, obtained before the fourth cycle of nivolumab. The CDR3 here is CASSQMRDYSYEQYF. In DNA, the CDR3 is TGCGCCAGCAGCCAAATGCGGGACTACTCCTACGAGCAGTACTTC.